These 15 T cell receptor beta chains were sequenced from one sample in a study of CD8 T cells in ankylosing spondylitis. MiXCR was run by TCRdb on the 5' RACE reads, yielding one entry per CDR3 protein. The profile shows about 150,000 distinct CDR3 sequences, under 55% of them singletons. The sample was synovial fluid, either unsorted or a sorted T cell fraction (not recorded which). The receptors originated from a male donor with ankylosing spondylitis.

The CDR3: CASSPIGSYNEQFF. CDR3 DNA sequence: TGTGCCAGCTCACCTATCGGCTCCTACAATGAGCAGTTCTTC. This chain joins TRBV18 and TRBJ2-1; D not resolved. V shed 3 bases and J shed 0 bases, with 6 bases lying between them. The CDR3 has 14 amino acids. Looked up from germline, CDR1 is KGHSH and CDR2 is LQKENI.

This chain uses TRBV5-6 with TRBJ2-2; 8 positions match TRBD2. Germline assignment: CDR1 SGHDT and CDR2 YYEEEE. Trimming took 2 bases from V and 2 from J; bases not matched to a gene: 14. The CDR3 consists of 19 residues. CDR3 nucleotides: TGTGCCAGCAGCTTCGGGATTGTCAGCGGGAGTTTTAACACCGGGGAGCTGTTTTTT. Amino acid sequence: CASSFGIVSGSFNTGELFF.

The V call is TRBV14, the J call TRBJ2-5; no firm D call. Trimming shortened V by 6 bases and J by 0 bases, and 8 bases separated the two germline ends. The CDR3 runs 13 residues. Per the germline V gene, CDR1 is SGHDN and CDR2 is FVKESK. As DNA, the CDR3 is TGTGCCAGCAGACCCAGATACCAAGAGACCCAGTACTTC. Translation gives CASRPRYQETQYF.

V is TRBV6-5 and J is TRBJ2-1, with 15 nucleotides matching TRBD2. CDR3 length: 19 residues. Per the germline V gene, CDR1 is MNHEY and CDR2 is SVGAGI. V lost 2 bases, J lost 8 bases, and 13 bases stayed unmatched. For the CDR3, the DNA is TGTGCCAGCAGTTACCCCAGGACTAGCGGGAGGGAAACCCCCCATGAGCAGTTCTTC. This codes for CASSYPRTSGRETPHEQFF.

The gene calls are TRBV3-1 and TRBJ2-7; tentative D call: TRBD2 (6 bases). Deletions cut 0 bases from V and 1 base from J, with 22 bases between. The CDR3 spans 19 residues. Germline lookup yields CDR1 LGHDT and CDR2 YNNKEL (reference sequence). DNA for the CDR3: TGTGCCAGCAGCCAAGATTTGCCCTCGGTCGGGAGCGTTTCCTACGAGCAGTACTTC. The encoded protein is CASSQDLPSVGSVSYEQYF.

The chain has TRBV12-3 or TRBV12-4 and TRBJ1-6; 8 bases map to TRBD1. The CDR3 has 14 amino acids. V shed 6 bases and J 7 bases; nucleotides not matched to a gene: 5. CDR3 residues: CASSSTGENSPLHF. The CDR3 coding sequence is TGTGCCAGCAGCTCGACAGGGGAGAATTCACCCCTCCACTTT.

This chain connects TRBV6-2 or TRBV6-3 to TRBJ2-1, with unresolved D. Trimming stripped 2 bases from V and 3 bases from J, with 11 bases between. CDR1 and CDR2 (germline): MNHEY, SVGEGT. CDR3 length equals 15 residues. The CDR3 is CASSYEDPDYNEQFF. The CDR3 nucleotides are TGTGCCAGCAGTTACGAGGATCCCGACTACAATGAGCAGTTCTTC.

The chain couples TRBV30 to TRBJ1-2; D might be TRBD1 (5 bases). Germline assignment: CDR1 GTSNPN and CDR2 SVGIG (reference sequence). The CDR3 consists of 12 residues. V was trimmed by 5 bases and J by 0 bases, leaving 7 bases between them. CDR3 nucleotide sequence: TGTGCCTGGGAACAGGCTAACTATGGCTACACCTTC. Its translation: CAWEQANYGYTF.

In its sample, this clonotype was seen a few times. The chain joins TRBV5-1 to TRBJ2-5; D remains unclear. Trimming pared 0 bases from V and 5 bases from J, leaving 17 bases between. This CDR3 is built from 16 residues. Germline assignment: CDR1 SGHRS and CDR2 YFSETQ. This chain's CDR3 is CASSLAVYPFRETQYF. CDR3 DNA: TGCGCCAGCAGCTTGGCCGTATATCCCTTCAGGGAGACCCAGTACTTC.

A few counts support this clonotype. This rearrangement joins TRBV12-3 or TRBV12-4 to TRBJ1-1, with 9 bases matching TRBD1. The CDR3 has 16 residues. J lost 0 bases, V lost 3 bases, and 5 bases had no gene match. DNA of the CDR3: TGTGCCAGCAGTTTTGAGACAGGGGGATTGAACACTGAAGCTTTCTTT. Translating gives CASSFETGGLNTEAFF.

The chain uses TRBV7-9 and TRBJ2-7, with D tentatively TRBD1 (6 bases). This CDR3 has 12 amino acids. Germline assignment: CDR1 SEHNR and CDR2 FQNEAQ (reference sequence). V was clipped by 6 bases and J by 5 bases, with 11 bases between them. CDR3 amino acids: CASSKQGHEQYF. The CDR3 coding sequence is TGTGCCAGCAGTAAACAGGGTCACGAGCAGTACTTC.

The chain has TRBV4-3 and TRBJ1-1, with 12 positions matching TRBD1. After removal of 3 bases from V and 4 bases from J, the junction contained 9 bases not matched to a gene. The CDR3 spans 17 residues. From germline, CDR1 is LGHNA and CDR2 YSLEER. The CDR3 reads CASSQDGDRGLATEAFF. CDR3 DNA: TGCGCCAGCAGCCAGGACGGGGACAGGGGGCTGGCCACTGAAGCTTTCTTT.

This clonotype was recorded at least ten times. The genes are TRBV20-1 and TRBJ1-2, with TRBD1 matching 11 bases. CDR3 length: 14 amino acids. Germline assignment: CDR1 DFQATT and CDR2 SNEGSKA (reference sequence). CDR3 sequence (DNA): TGCAGAACGGGACAGGGGGAGTTTTTTGATGGCTACACCTTC. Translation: CRTGQGEFFDGYTF.

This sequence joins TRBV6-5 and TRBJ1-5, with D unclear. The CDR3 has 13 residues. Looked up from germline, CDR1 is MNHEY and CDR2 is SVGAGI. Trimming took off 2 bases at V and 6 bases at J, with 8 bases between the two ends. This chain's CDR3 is CASSYKGGQPQHF. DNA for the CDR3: TGTGCCAGCAGTTACAAGGGAGGTCAGCCCCAGCATTTT.

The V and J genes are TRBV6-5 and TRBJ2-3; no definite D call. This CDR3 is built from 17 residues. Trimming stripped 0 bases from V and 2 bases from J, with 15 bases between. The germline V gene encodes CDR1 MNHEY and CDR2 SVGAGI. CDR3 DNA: TGTGCCAGCAGTTACTCGATGATATCTCCTCACACAGATACGCAGTATTTT. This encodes CASSYSMISPHTDTQYF.